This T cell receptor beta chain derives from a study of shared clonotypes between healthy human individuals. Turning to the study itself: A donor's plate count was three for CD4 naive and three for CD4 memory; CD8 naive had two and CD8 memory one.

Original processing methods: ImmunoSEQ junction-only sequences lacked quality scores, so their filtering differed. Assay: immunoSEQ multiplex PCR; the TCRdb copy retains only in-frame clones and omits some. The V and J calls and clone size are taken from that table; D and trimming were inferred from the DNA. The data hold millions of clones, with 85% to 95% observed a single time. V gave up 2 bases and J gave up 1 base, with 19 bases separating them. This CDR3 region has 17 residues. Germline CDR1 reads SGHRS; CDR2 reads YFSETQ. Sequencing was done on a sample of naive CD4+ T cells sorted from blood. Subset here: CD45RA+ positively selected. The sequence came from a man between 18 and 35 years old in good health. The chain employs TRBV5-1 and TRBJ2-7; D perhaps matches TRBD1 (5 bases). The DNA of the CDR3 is TGCGCCAGCAGCTTAGACAGTGTGAACTCTTTTTCCTACGAGCAGTACTTC. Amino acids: CASSLDSVNSFSYEQYF.